The next 30 T cell receptor beta chains were all read from a single sample in a study of shared T cell receptors in the human thymus. Repertoires were generated with immunoSEQ multiplex PCR, while TCRdb's copy carries only in-frame clones and drops some. Of about 500,000 clones in the sample, about 80% were seen once. These data were also reused for a study on human thymus T cells.

The specimen was thymocytes. These receptors all come from a boy under three years old with a congenital heart defect.

V is TRBV30 and J is TRBJ2-7; perhaps TRBD2 as D (6 bases). V lost 3 bases, J lost 7 bases, and 13 bases lay in between. Germline CDR1 reads GTSNPN; CDR2 reads SVGIG (reference sequence). The CDR3 has 12 amino acids. CDR3 sequence (DNA): TGTGCCTGGAGGCCTGTACGGGGGGAGCAGTACTTC. Its translation is CAWRPVRGEQYF.

This clone was detected only a few times. This sequence joins TRBV6-4 and TRBJ2-7; the D gene is possibly TRBD1 (6 bases). With 8 bases removed from V and 4 bases from J, the gap between germline ends came to 15 bases. Germline loops: CDR1 MRHNA, CDR2 SNTAGT. The CDR3 consists of 13 residues. The CDR3: CASAQGGAYEQYF. The DNA of the CDR3 is TGTGCCAGCGCACAGGGCGGAGCATACGAGCAGTACTTC.

This clone was counted a few times. CDR3 amino acids: CASSKGQVGTEAFF. The CDR3, as DNA: TGCGCCAGCAGCAAAGGACAGGTAGGGACTGAAGCTTTCTTT. The chain has TRBV4-1 and TRBJ1-1; TRBD1 matches 7 bases. In germline, CDR1 is MGHRA, CDR2 YSYEKL. V trimming: 5 bases; J trimming: 5 bases; junction bases outside the gene matches: 8. The CDR3 spans 14 residues.

The chain recombines TRBV27 with TRBJ2-7; the match to TRBD1 covers 9 bases. Trimming cost V 6 bases and J 5 bases; bases outside gene matches: 8. Germline-derived CDR1 and CDR2 are MNHEY and SMNVEV (reference sequence). The CDR3 extends over 14 amino acids. CDR3 protein: CASRVVTGGHEQYF. The CDR3, as DNA: TGTGCCAGCAGAGTTGTCACAGGGGGCCACGAGCAGTACTTC.

This clone was recorded a few times. The chain joins TRBV30 to TRBJ1-3; 8 bases are a match to TRBD1. Per the germline V gene, CDR1 is GTSNPN and CDR2 is SVGIG (reference sequence). After removal of 2 bases from V and 2 bases from J, the junction contained 8 bases not matched to a gene. The CDR3 length is 16 residues. The CDR3: CAWSNDGQGTGNTIYF. The CDR3 nucleotides are TGTGCCTGGAGTAATGATGGACAGGGCACTGGAAACACCATATATTTT.

This rearrangement joins TRBV4-2 to TRBJ2-6, with 7 positions matching TRBD1. The trim removed 3 bases at V and 0 bases at J, leaving 8 bases unmatched. The germline V gene has CDR1 LGHNA and CDR2 YNFKEQ. The CDR3 runs 18 residues. As DNA, the CDR3 is TGTGCCAGCAGCCACCGCCTGGACAGGCCCTCTGGGGCCAACGTCCTGACTTTC. It is translated as CASSHRLDRPSGANVLTF.

This clone was counted between two and nine times. The chain links TRBV6-6 to TRBJ2-3; D is ambiguous. The CDR3 is 14 amino acids. V lost 2 bases and J 4 bases, leaving 10 bases between the germline ends. The germline V gene has CDR1 MNHNY and CDR2 SVGAGI (reference sequence). Written as DNA, the CDR3 is TGTGCCAGCAGTTACCCGCGAATACCAGATACGCAGTATTTT. Translation: CASSYPRIPDTQYF.

The rearrangement joins TRBV7-8 to TRBJ2-7; TRBD1 agrees at 8 bases. The V segment lost 5 bases and the J segment 4 bases; nucleotides outside the gene matches: 7. The CDR3 is made up of 14 amino acids. Germline V CDR1 and CDR2: SGHVS, FQNEAQ. CDR3 nucleotide sequence: TGTGCCAGCAGCAGCCGACAGGGGAGGTACGAGCAGTACTTC. Protein product: CASSSRQGRYEQYF.

The chain carries TRBV2 and TRBJ2-7; D uncertain. CDR3 length: 12 residues. The V and J ends lost 6 bases and 3 bases respectively, with 9 bases between them. Per the germline V gene, CDR1 is SNHLY and CDR2 is FYNNEI. The DNA of the CDR3 is TGTGCCAGCAGGCAGGCCTACTACGAGCAGTACTTC. It codes for CASRQAYYEQYF.

Only a few counts were recorded for this clone. This rearrangement joins TRBV11-2 to TRBJ2-7; 8 nucleotides agree with TRBD2. There are 18 residues in the CDR3. Germline values: CDR1 SGHAT, CDR2 FQNNGV. Trimming cost V 5 bases and J 2 bases; bases outside gene matches: 17. This CDR3 is CASSPQTTSGGGPYEQYF. Written as DNA, the CDR3 is TGTGCCAGCAGCCCTCAGACAACTAGCGGAGGTGGACCCTACGAGCAGTACTTC. Full variable domain (missing parts from reference TRBV11-2 and TRBJ2-7): EAGVAQSPRYKIIEKRQSVAFWCNPISGHATLYWYQQILGQGPKLLIQFQNNGVVDDSQLPKDRFSAERLKGVDSTLKIQPAKLEDSAVYLCASSPQTTSGGGPYEQYFGPGTRLTVT.

V and J are TRBV25-1 and TRBJ2-1; D is perhaps TRBD1 (5 bases). The CDR3 runs to 13 residues. The V end lost 4 bases, the J end lost 8 bases, and 12 bases lay between the germline ends. CDR1 is MGHDK and CDR2 is SYGVNS in the germline V gene. CDR3 residues: CASSGWQGDEQFF. CDR3 DNA: TGTGCCAGCAGTGGTTGGCAGGGCGATGAGCAGTTCTTC.

J is TRBJ2-7 and V is TRBV14, with 7 bases matching TRBD2. The CDR3 contains 15 residues. The germline V gene has CDR1 SGHDN and CDR2 FVKESK. V gave up 0 bases and J gave up 4 bases; unmatched junction bases: 6. CDR3 sequence: CASSQDREENYEQYF. The DNA of the CDR3 is TGTGCCAGCAGCCAAGACCGGGAGGAGAATTACGAGCAGTACTTC.

This chain links TRBV2 with TRBJ2-7, with 10 bases lining up with TRBD2. CDR3 length: 15 residues. V lost 7 bases, J lost 2 bases, and 8 bases stayed unmatched. CDR1 is SNHLY, CDR2 FYNNEI, per germline. CDR3 loop: CASTPPSGRTYEQYF. In DNA form, the CDR3 reads TGTGCCAGCACCCCCCCTAGCGGGAGAACCTACGAGCAGTACTTC.

The V call is TRBV6-1, the J call TRBJ1-5; weak D call: TRBD1 (6 bases). V was pared by 4 bases and J by 6 bases, with 16 bases between. Germline V gene data show CDR1 as MNHNS and CDR2 as SASEGT. CDR3 size: 15 residues. CDR3 in amino acids: CASSVDRSRGQPQHF. CDR3 coding DNA: TGTGCCAGCAGTGTCGACAGGAGCCGAGGTCAGCCCCAGCATTTT.

CDR3 amino acids: CASSQDTGGGNQPQHF. In DNA, the CDR3 is TGCGCCAGCAGCCAAGACACAGGGGGTGGCAATCAGCCCCAGCATTTT. V is TRBV4-3 and J is TRBJ1-5; TRBD1 matches at 8 bases. Germline CDR1 and CDR2: LGHNA and YSLEER. Unmatched junction bases numbered 3, after V lost 0 bases and J lost 2 bases. This CDR3 is 16 amino acids long.

A remark on this clone: The same CDR3 also results from other DNA sequences found in this sample. The V and J genes are TRBV4-2 and TRBJ2-5, with TRBD1 matching 7 bases. CDR1 is LGHNA, CDR2 YNFKEQ, per germline. This CDR3 region has 13 residues. V gave up 1 base and J gave up 4 bases; unmatched junction bases: 0. CDR3 sequence reads: CASSQGQGETQYF. CDR3 nucleotide sequence: TGTGCCAGCAGCCAAGGACAGGGAGAGACCCAGTACTTC.

J is TRBJ2-4 and V is TRBV19; possible D gene TRBD1, 5 bases. CDR1 LNHDA and CDR2 SQIVND come from the germline V gene (reference sequence). There are 16 residues in the CDR3. V was shortened by 5 bases and J by 1 base, with 15 bases between the two germline ends. The CDR3 DNA reads TGTGCCAGTAGTGCGACAGCCCCAAGGGCCAAAAACATTCAGTACTTC. This encodes CASSATAPRAKNIQYF.

V is TRBV30 and J is TRBJ2-2, with TRBD2 identical over 10 bases. The length of the CDR3 is 20 residues. Germline CDR1 reads GTSNPN; CDR2 reads SVGIG (reference sequence). After removal of 3 bases from V and 2 bases from J, the junction contained 18 bases not matched to a gene. CDR3 in amino acids: CAWSVGEGAGGPGNTGELFF. The CDR3 DNA sequence: TGTGCCTGGAGCGTCGGAGAGGGAGCGGGAGGGCCGGGAAACACCGGGGAGCTGTTTTTT.

This clone is a singleton in its sample. DNA for the CDR3: TGCGCCAGCAGTGTCCCGGGACAGGGGAGCACCGGGGAGCTGTTTTTT. Translating it yields CASSVPGQGSTGELFF. The rearrangement joins TRBV10-2 to TRBJ2-2; TRBD1 agrees at 10 bases. V dropped 4 bases and J dropped 4; count of bases not matched to a gene: 6. The CDR3 has 16 amino acids. CDR1 and CDR2 from the germline V gene are WSHSY and SAAADI.

The chain employs TRBV27 and TRBJ1-5; a possible D gene is TRBD1 (5 bases). This CDR3 has 14 amino acids. Germline V CDR1 and CDR2: MNHEY, SMNVEV (reference sequence). Deletions cut 0 bases from V and 6 bases from J, with 9 bases between. CDR3 in DNA: TGTGCCAGCAGTTTATCGGGGGGAGGTCAGCCCCAGCATTTT. This encodes CASSLSGGGQPQHF.

The chain employs TRBV7-2 and TRBJ2-2; TRBD2 is a possible D gene (5 bases). The CDR3 runs to 12 residues. The germline gives CDR1 SGHTA, CDR2 FQGNSA. Trimming took off 4 bases at V and 7 bases at J, with 7 bases between the two ends. The CDR3 nucleotides are TGTGCCAGCAGCTCGGGGTTCGGGGAGCTGTTTTTT. It codes for CASSSGFGELFF.

The chain combines TRBV18 with TRBJ1-4; TRBD1 aligns across 8 bases. CDR3 length equals 14 residues. The V and J ends lost 5 bases and 4 bases, in that order; junction bases with no gene match: 3. In germline, CDR1 is KGHSH, CDR2 LQKENI. CDR3 sequence reads: CASSEDRGNEKLFF. Here the CDR3 DNA reads TGTGCCAGCTCAGAAGACAGGGGTAATGAAAAACTGTTTTTT.

Only a few counts were recorded for this clone. This chain uses TRBV4-1 with TRBJ2-1, with 7 bases lining up with TRBD2. This CDR3 has 18 amino acids. Germline V lookup: CDR1 MGHRA, CDR2 YSYEKL. Germline trimming cut 0 bases from V and 0 bases from J; bases unmatched to any gene: 8. CDR3 loop: CASSQDESAGLSYNEQFF. As DNA, the CDR3 is TGCGCCAGCAGCCAAGATGAGTCAGCGGGACTCTCCTACAATGAGCAGTTCTTC.

V gene TRBV4-2 combines with J gene TRBJ2-7; D gene ambiguous. The CDR3 is 16 amino acids. V dropped 4 bases and J dropped 3 bases, with 19 bases sitting between them. Germline assignment: CDR1 LGHNA and CDR2 YNFKEQ. CDR3 region: CASSRMAKEFRYEQYF. CDR3 DNA sequence: TGTGCCAGCAGCCGCATGGCGAAGGAGTTCCGCTACGAGCAGTACTTC.

This clone was seen a few times. The V and J genes are TRBV28 and TRBJ2-1; a possible D gene is TRBD2 (6 bases). With 4 bases removed from V and 8 bases from J, the gap between germline ends came to 18 bases. The germline CDR1 and CDR2 sequences are MDHEN and SYDVKM. This CDR3 region has 15 residues. CDR3 bases: TGTGCCAGCAGTTCCTCGCCCGGGGGATGGGATGAGCAGTTCTTC. Its translation: CASSSSPGGWDEQFF.

The CDR3 loop reads CASSVGRGEPMGYTF. Here the CDR3 DNA reads TGTGCCAGCAGCGTAGGAAGGGGCGAACCCATGGGCTACACCTTC. The gene calls are TRBV9 and TRBJ1-2; possible D gene TRBD1, 5 bases. The CDR3 consists of 15 residues. Germline-derived CDR1 and CDR2 are SGDLS and YYNGEE. The V end lost 0 bases, the J end lost 8 bases, and 17 bases lay between the germline ends.

This chain joins TRBV27 and TRBJ1-1; D is ambiguous. The CDR3 covers 15 residues. The germline gives CDR1 MNHEY, CDR2 SMNVEV (reference sequence). The ends were cut back, 7 bases at V and 3 bases at J, with 18 bases in the middle. The CDR3 spells CASILTPGRDTEAFF. CDR3 DNA sequence: TGTGCCAGCATCCTGACCCCGGGGAGAGACACTGAAGCTTTCTTT.

The chain joins TRBV6-5 to TRBJ2-1, with 7 positions matching TRBD2. V lost 8 bases and J lost 2; bases outside the gene matches: 3. Germline loops: CDR1 MNHEY, CDR2 SVGAGI. The CDR3 covers 13 residues. CDR3: CASGGTTYNEQFF. CDR3 DNA sequence: TGTGCCAGCGGGGGGACTACCTACAATGAGCAGTTCTTC.

J is TRBJ2-1 and V is TRBV4-1; TRBD2 is a possible D gene (5 bases). The germline V gene encodes CDR1 MGHRA and CDR2 YSYEKL. Trimming pared 1 base from V and 8 bases from J, leaving 15 bases between. The CDR3 runs to 15 residues. The CDR3 reads CASSQGGGWRDEQFF. Here the CDR3 DNA reads TGCGCCAGCAGCCAAGGAGGTGGGTGGCGGGATGAGCAGTTCTTC.

The V gene is TRBV29-1, the J gene TRBJ2-1; the D gene is possibly TRBD2 (5 bases). The germline gives CDR1 SQVTM, CDR2 ANQGSEA. This CDR3 spans 14 amino acids. The V end lost 7 bases, the J end lost 6 bases, and 19 bases lay between the germline ends. CDR3 bases: TGCAGCGGGGTGGGCCCCCAGGCGGGCAATGAGCAGTTCTTC. Its protein is CSGVGPQAGNEQFF.